The clone carrying this T cell receptor (beta chain) has a handful of counts. The sample is drawn from a study of cytomegalovirus exposure and HLA in healthy donors. The PCR ran on 60 Vbeta and 13 Jbeta primers. Profiled with immunoSEQ multiplex PCR; TCRdb holds only in-frame clones, not every one. This sample has about 120,000 clones, with 74% found just once. This CDR3 is 16 amino acids long. Germline V gene data show CDR1 as SGHKS and CDR2 as YYEKEE (reference sequence). Trimming stripped 4 bases from V and 5 bases from J, with 20 bases between. The chain couples TRBV5-5 to TRBJ2-3; the D gene is possibly TRBD2 (6 bases). The source material was PBMCs. The source of this sequence is a middle-aged man in good health and CMV-seropositive. The CDR3 DNA follows: TGTGCCAGCAGCAGTGCCGGGACTGGCTCGGGAGATACGCAGTATTTT. Its translation: CASSSAGTGSGDTQYF.